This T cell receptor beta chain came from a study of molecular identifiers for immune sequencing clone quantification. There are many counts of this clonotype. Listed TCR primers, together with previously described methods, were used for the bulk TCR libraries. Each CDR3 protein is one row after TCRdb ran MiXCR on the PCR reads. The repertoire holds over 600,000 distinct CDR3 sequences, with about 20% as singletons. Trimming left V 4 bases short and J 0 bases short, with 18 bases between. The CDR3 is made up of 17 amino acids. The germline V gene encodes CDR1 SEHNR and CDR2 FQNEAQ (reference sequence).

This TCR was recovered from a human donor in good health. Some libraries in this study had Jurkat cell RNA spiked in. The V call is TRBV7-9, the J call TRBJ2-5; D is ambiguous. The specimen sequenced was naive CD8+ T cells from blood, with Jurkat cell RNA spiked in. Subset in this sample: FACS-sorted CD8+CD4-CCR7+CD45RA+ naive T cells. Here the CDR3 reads CASSSIGRKYYQETQYF. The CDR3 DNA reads TGTGCCAGCAGCTCTATCGGACGGAAATATTACCAAGAGACCCAGTACTTC.